This T cell receptor beta chain is from a study of Graves' ophthalmopathy and Graves' hyperthyroidism. The sequenced template was RNA, covering the TCR beta CDR3 region. HTBI primers served in a first-round RT-PCR, which a second-round multiplex PCR followed. From the multiplex PCR reads, TCRdb called clonotypes with MiXCR, one entry per CDR3 protein. The data contain around 50,000 distinct CDR3 sequences, over 40% of them seen just once; the ten biggest clones take up roughly a quarter. This clonotype was counted only a few times. Its cognate antigen is unknown. Study-level findings and limits: Ophthalmopathy progression cases were predicted by the model with approximately 71% sensitivity and 72% to 80% specificity. Most expanded clonotypes from thyroid (those above 0.001 frequency) were also found in blood.

V shed 8 bases and J shed 2 bases, with 15 bases lying between them. The CDR3 has 13 amino acids. CDR1 and CDR2 from the germline V gene are SQVTM and ANQGSEA. Sequencing was done on a sample of peripheral blood. The chain employs TRBV29-1 and TRBJ1-2; D is undetermined. This clonotype was obtained from an adult man with Graves' ophthalmopathy. CDR3 sequence: CSIAHPRNYGYTF. The DNA of the CDR3 is TGCAGCATCGCCCACCCAAGGAACTATGGCTACACCTTC.